One sample yielded the 15 T cell receptor beta chains listed below, sequenced in a study of blood T cell repertoires in COVID-19. Data came from immunoSEQ multiplex PCR; TCRdb stores just in-frame clones and leaves some out. The sample lists 110,000 or so clones, 81% occurring once. The specimen sequenced was peripheral blood. The receptors were sampled from a man of 80 years or more with acute or convalescent COVID-19.

The rearrangement joins TRBV3-1 (or the pseudogene TRBV3-2) to TRBJ2-3; D gene ambiguous. The V gene's germline CDR1 is LGHDT and CDR2 YNNKEL (reference sequence). Trimming left V 3 bases short and J 2 bases short, with 12 bases between. The CDR3 loop spans 15 amino acids. CDR3 sequence: CASSQVDMYTDTQYF. The CDR3 nucleotides are TGTGCCAGCAGCCAGGTCGACATGTACACAGATACGCAGTATTTT.

The chain is built from TRBV6-5 and TRBJ1-1, with 7 bases identical to TRBD1. Germline values: CDR1 MNHEY, CDR2 SVGAGI. The V segment lost 6 bases and the J segment 6 bases; nucleotides outside the gene matches: 13. CDR3 length: 15 amino acids. This CDR3 reads CASRFTGAADAEAFF. CDR3 DNA: TGTGCCAGCAGATTCACAGGGGCCGCAGATGCTGAAGCTTTCTTT.

The chain recombines TRBV18 with TRBJ2-7; D possibly corresponds to TRBD1 (6 bases). Trimming pared 6 bases from V and 6 bases from J, leaving 18 bases between. Germline CDR1 is KGHSH and CDR2 is LQKENI. The CDR3 has 14 residues. This CDR3 is CASSDRLTSLEQYF. The CDR3 nucleotides are TGTGCCAGCTCGGACAGACTTACGTCACTCGAGCAGTACTTC.

The chain links TRBV28 to TRBJ2-2; D remains unclear. The CDR3 length is 12 residues. Trimming cost V 7 bases and J 2 bases, with 5 bases left between them. CDR1 is MDHEN, CDR2 SYDVKM, per germline. The CDR3 loop reads CASTGNTGELFF. CDR3 sequence (DNA): TGTGCCAGCACAGGCAACACCGGGGAGCTGTTTTTT. The variable domain in full, with the rest retrieved from reference TRBV28 and TRBJ2-2, is DVKVTQSSRYLVKRTGEKVFLECVQDMDHENMFWYRQDPGLGLRLIYFSYDVKMKEKGDIPEGYSVSREKKERFSLILESASTNQTSMYLCASTGNTGELFFGEGSRLTVL.

This clone was seen a single time. This chain links TRBV5-4 with TRBJ1-3, with D maybe TRBD1 (6 bases). Germline V gene data show CDR1 as SGHNT and CDR2 as YYREEE (reference sequence). V gave up 4 bases and J gave up 2 bases, with 10 bases separating them. CDR3 length equals 14 residues. CDR3 coding DNA: TGTGCCAGCAGCCTACAGGGTCCTGGAAACACCATATATTTT. Translation: CASSLQGPGNTIYF. Looking up the rest from reference TRBV5-4 and TRBJ1-3 gives the full variable domain: ETGVTQSPTHLIKTRGQQVTLRCSSQSGHNTVSWYQQALGQGPQFIFQYYREEENGRGNFPPRFSGLQFPNYSSELNVNALELDDSALYLCASSLQGPGNTIYFGEGSWLTVV.

CDR3 loop: CASSLFGGTDTQYF. CDR3 nucleotides: TGTGCCAGCAGCTTGTTTGGGGGGACAGATACGCAGTATTTT. The rearrangement joins TRBV5-4 to TRBJ2-3; possibly TRBD2 for D (6 bases). V lost 1 base to trimming and J lost 3 bases, with 9 bases between them. This CDR3 contains 14 residues. Germline values: CDR1 SGHNT, CDR2 YYREEE (reference sequence).

This rearrangement joins TRBV18 to TRBJ2-1, with D possibly being TRBD1 (6 bases). V lost 6 bases and J lost 2, with 11 bases in between. The CDR3 loop spans 14 amino acids. CDR1 KGHSH and CDR2 LQKENI come from the germline V gene. CDR3 in amino acids: CASSRDIAYNEQFF. The DNA for the CDR3 is TGTGCCAGCTCTCGGGACATCGCCTACAATGAGCAGTTCTTC. The full variable domain, with the rest looked up from reference TRBV18 and TRBJ2-1, is NAGVMQNPRHLVRRRGQEARLRCSPMKGHSHVYWYRQLPEEGLKFMVYLQKENIIDESGMPKERFSAEFPKEGPSILRIQQVVRGDSAAYFCASSRDIAYNEQFFGPGTRLTVL.

The chain links TRBV2 to TRBJ1-1; 9 bases map to TRBD1. V lost 7 bases and J lost 6; bases outside the gene matches: 3. Germline CDR1 reads SNHLY; CDR2 reads FYNNEI. The CDR3 totals 12 residues. The chain's CDR3 is CASKGQGAEAFF. The CDR3 region has the DNA TGTGCCAGCAAGGGACAGGGAGCTGAAGCTTTCTTT.

The chain has TRBV2 and TRBJ1-1; 7 bases fit TRBD1. The CDR3 runs 13 residues. Germline V CDR1 and CDR2: SNHLY, FYNNEI. The ends lost 7 bases at V and 1 base at J; junction bases unmatched: 3. CDR3 sequence: CASNDRANTEAFF. CDR3 sequence (DNA): TGTGCCAGCAATGACAGGGCGAACACTGAAGCTTTCTTT.

The chain links TRBV15 to TRBJ1-2; the D is unclear. The CDR3 is 14 amino acids. Deletions cut 0 bases from V and 5 bases from J, with 10 bases between. Germline V gives CDR1 LNHNV, CDR2 YYDKDF (reference sequence). As DNA, the CDR3 is TGTGCCACCAGCAGAGATCTAGGAGGGTATGGCTACACCTTC. Residues: CATSRDLGGYGYTF.

There are a few counts of this clone. Other DNA sequences in this sample translate to the same CDR3. The genes are TRBV12-3 or TRBV12-4 and TRBJ1-6; 7 bases match TRBD1. CDR3 length: 13 residues. V gave up 3 bases and J gave up 7 bases; unmatched junction bases: 0. The CDR3 DNA reads as TGTGCCAGCAGTTTGACAGGGAATTCACCCCTCCACTTT. Protein product: CASSLTGNSPLHF.

The chain couples TRBV10-2 to TRBJ1-6, with 7 positions matching TRBD1. CDR3 size: 15 residues. With V trimmed by 10 bases and J by 0 bases, 6 bases remained unmatched. The germline V gene encodes CDR1 WSHSY and CDR2 SAAADI. This chain's CDR3 is CATKGASSYNSPLHF. The DNA of the CDR3 is TGCGCCACCAAGGGGGCTAGCTCCTATAATTCACCCCTCCACTTT.

The V gene is TRBV27, the J gene TRBJ1-6; a weak D match, TRBD1 (5 bases). This CDR3 is built from 16 residues. Trimming took 0 bases from V and 10 from J, leaving 16 bases between them. Germline loops: CDR1 MNHEY, CDR2 SMNVEV (reference sequence). CDR3 protein: CASSLSDFRVGSPLHF. The CDR3 DNA follows: TGTGCCAGCAGTTTATCGGATTTCAGGGTAGGGTCACCCCTCCACTTT.

This clone is a singleton in its sample. The V call is TRBV7-2, the J call TRBJ2-5, with 7 bases fitting TRBD1. CDR3 length equals 15 residues. V lost 1 base, J lost 2 bases, and 4 bases stayed unmatched. The V gene's germline CDR1 is SGHTA and CDR2 FQGNSA. CDR3 in DNA: TGTGCCAGCAGCTTAGGGTCGACAGGGCAAGAGACCCAGTACTTC. Amino acids: CASSLGSTGQETQYF.

The chain recombines TRBV30 with TRBJ1-4, with a tentative D call TRBD1 (5 bases). Trimming left V 0 bases short and J 10 bases short, with 6 bases between. The CDR3 extends over 11 amino acids. Per the germline V gene, CDR1 is GTSNPN and CDR2 is SVGIG (reference sequence). The CDR3 region is CAWSVGGKLFF. The CDR3, as DNA: TGTGCCTGGAGTGTCGGGGGAAAACTGTTTTTT.